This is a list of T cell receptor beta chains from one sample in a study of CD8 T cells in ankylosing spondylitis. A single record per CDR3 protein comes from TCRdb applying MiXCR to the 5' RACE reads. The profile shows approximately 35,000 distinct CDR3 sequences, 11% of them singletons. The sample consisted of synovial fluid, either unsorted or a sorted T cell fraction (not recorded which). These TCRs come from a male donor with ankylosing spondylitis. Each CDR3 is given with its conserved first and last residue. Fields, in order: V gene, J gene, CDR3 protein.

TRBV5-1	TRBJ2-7	CASSLNNAYEQYF
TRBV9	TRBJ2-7	CASSGGGSYEQYF
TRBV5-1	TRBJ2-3	CASSDGLGGTDTQYF
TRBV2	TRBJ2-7	CASGRGASYEQYF
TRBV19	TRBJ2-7	CASSIGAKEQYF
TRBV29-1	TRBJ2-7	CSVAGGSSYEQYF
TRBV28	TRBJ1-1	CAIVVSTEAFF
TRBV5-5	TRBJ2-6	CASSWGSGANVLTF
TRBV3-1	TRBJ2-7	CASSQGVGAVYEQYF
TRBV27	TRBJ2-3	CASSSSGVTDTQYF
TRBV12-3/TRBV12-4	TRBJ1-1	CASSPPLGGTLNTEAFF
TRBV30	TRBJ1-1	CAWQWTGMGTEAFF
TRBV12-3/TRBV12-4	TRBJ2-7	CASSFGPGREQYF